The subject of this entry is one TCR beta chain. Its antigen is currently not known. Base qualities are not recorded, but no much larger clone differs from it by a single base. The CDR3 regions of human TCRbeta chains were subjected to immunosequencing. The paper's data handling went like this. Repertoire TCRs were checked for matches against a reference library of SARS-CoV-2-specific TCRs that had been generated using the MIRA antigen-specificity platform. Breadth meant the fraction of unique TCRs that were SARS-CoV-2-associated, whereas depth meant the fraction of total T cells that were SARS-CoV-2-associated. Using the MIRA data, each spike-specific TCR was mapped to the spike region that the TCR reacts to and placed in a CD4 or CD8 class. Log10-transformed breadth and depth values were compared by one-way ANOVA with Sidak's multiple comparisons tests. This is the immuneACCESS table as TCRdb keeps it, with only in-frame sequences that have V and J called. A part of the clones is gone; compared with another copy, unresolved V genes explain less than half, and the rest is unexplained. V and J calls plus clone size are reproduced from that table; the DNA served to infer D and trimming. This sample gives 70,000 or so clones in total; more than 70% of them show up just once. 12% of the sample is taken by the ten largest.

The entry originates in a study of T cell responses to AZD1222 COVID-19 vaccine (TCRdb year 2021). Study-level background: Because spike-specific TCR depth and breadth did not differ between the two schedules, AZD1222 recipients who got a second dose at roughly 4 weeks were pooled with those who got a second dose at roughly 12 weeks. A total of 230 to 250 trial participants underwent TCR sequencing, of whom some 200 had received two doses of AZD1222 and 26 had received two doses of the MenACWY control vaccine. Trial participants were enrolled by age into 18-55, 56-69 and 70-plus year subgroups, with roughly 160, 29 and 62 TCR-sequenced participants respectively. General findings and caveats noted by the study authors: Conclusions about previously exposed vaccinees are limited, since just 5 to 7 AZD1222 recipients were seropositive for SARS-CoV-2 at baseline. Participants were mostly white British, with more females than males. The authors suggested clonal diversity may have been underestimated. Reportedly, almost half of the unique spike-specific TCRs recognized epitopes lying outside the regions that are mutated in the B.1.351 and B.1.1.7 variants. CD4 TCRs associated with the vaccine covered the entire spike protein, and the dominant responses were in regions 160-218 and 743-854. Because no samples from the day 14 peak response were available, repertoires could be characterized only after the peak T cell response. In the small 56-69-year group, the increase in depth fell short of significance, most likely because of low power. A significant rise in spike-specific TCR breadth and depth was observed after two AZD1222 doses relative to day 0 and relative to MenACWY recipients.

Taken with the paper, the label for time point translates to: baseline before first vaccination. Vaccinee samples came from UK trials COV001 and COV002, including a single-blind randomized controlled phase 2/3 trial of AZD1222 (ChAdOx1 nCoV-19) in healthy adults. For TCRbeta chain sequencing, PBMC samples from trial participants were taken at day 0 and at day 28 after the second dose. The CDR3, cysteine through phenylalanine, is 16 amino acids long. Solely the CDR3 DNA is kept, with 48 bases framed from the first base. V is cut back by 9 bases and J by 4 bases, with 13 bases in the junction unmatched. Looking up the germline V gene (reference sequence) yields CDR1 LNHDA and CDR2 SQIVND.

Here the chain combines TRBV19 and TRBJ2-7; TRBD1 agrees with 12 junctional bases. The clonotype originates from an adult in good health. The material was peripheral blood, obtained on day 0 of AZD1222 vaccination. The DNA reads TGTGCCAGCTCTCTGGGACAGGGGGCCTATTCGTACGAGCAGTACTTC. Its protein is CASSLGQGAYSYEQYF.